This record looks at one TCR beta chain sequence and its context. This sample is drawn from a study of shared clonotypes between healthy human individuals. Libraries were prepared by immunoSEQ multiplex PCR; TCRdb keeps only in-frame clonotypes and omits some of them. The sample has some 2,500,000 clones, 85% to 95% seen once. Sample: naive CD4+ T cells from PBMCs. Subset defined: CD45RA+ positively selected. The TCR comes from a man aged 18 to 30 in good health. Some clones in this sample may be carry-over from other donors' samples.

CDR3 sequence reads: CASRWESVNEQFF. Written as DNA, the CDR3 is TGTGCCTCACGGTGGGAGTCGGTGAATGAGCAGTTCTTC. The chain employs TRBV2 and TRBJ2-1, with D possibly TRBD2 on 5 matching bases. V lost 11 bases to trimming and J lost 7 bases, with 18 bases between them. There are 13 residues in the CDR3. The germline gives CDR1 SNHLY, CDR2 FYNNEI.